This is a list of T cell receptor beta chains from one sample in a study of T-cell memory formation after mild COVID-19. TCRdb reanalysed the 5' RACE reads using MiXCR and keeps one entry per CDR3 protein. The sample shows 500,000 to 650,000 distinct CDR3 sequences, roughly 21% of them seen only once. Source material: PBMCs or a T cell subset sorted from them (not recorded which). All receptors derive from an adult woman who had mild COVID-19 (a few samples of this study predate the infection). Cell type and time point are not known. The CDR3 runs from the conserved cysteine through the conserved F or W. Fields, in order: clone size, V gene, J gene, D gene, CDR3 protein, CDR3 DNA. D genes are given only for firm matches. Only some rows state a clone size, as once, few, many or a class for expanded clones.

abundance: NA
v_gene: TRBV29-1
j_gene: TRBJ2-5
d_gene: NA
CDR3aa: CSVGGLASLQETQYF
CDR3nt: TGCAGCGTTGGTGGGCTAGCGAGCCTTCAAGAGACCCAGTACTTC

abundance: few
v_gene: TRBV29-1
j_gene: TRBJ2-3
d_gene: NA
CDR3aa: CSVDRAFPTDTQYF
CDR3nt: TGCAGCGTTGATCGGGCTTTTCCCACAGATACGCAGTATTTT

abundance: few
v_gene: TRBV29-1
j_gene: TRBJ2-7
d_gene: NA
CDR3aa: CSVLPAGISYEQYF
CDR3nt: TGCAGCGTTCTCCCGGCAGGGATCTCCTACGAGCAGTACTTC

abundance: few
v_gene: TRBV9
j_gene: TRBJ2-1
d_gene: TRBD1
CDR3aa: CASSVGGRGFAFF
CDR3nt: TGTGCCAGCAGCGTAGGGGGCAGGGGGTTCGCCTTCTTC

abundance: few
v_gene: TRBV5-1
j_gene: TRBJ1-1
d_gene: NA
CDR3aa: CASSSDGMNTEAFF
CDR3nt: TGCGCCAGCAGTTCCGACGGCATGAACACTGAAGCTTTCTTT

abundance: NA
v_gene: TRBV4-1
j_gene: TRBJ1-5
d_gene: TRBD1
CDR3aa: CASSRGQEGYSNQPQHF
CDR3nt: TGCGCCAGCAGCCGGGGACAGGAGGGATATAGCAATCAGCCCCAGCATTTT

abundance: NA
v_gene: TRBV5-1
j_gene: TRBJ2-1
d_gene: TRBD1
CDR3aa: CASSVPGQGGEQFF
CDR3nt: TGCGCCAGCAGCGTACCGGGACAGGGAGGTGAGCAGTTCTTC

abundance: few
v_gene: TRBV4-1
j_gene: TRBJ2-1
d_gene: TRBD1
CDR3aa: CASSQGTGPNEQFF
CDR3nt: TGCGCCAGCAGCCAAGGGACAGGGCCCAATGAGCAGTTCTTC

abundance: few
v_gene: TRBV3-1
j_gene: TRBJ2-1
d_gene: TRBD2
CDR3aa: CASSRLAGAILYNEQFF
CDR3nt: TGTGCCAGCAGCCGACTAGCGGGAGCCATTCTGTACAATGAGCAGTTCTTC

abundance: NA
v_gene: TRBV4-3
j_gene: TRBJ2-7
d_gene: NA
CDR3aa: CASSQEYPTAPREQYF
CDR3nt: TGCGCCAGCAGCCAAGAGTATCCGACGGCGCCCCGCGAGCAGTACTTC

abundance: NA
v_gene: TRBV7-9
j_gene: TRBJ1-2
d_gene: NA
CDR3aa: CASSLLRGDYGYTF
CDR3nt: TGTGCCAGCAGCTTACTTCGGGGGGACTATGGCTACACCTTC

abundance: once
v_gene: TRBV14
j_gene: TRBJ2-5
d_gene: NA
CDR3aa: CASSLYLGVQETQYF
CDR3nt: TGTGCCAGCAGCCTTTACCTCGGGGTCCAAGAGACCCAGTACTTC

abundance: many
v_gene: TRBV20-1
j_gene: TRBJ1-1
d_gene: NA
CDR3aa: CSARDLLATEAFF
CDR3nt: TGCAGTGCTAGAGATCTGCTCGCCACTGAAGCTTTCTTT

abundance: NA
v_gene: TRBV20-1
j_gene: TRBJ1-1
d_gene: TRBD1
CDR3aa: CSAWTGVNTEAFF
CDR3nt: TGCAGTGCTTGGACAGGGGTGAACACTGAAGCTTTCTTT

abundance: NA
v_gene: TRBV5-1
j_gene: TRBJ2-1
d_gene: TRBD2
CDR3aa: CASTPGSGDTYNEQFF
CDR3nt: TGCGCCAGCACCCCGGGTAGCGGGGATACATACAATGAGCAGTTCTTC

abundance: few
v_gene: TRBV6-5
j_gene: TRBJ2-7
d_gene: TRBD1
CDR3aa: CASSYSDVGYDGTERLEQYF
CDR3nt: TGTGCCAGCAGTTACTCGGATGTGGGGTATGACGGGACAGAACGTTTGGAGCAGTACTTC

abundance: few
v_gene: TRBV5-1
j_gene: TRBJ2-7
d_gene: NA
CDR3aa: CASSLVLAGQGLSYEQYF
CDR3nt: TGCGCCAGCAGCTTGGTTCTGGCGGGCCAGGGGCTCTCCTACGAGCAGTACTTC

abundance: NA
v_gene: TRBV30
j_gene: TRBJ2-1
d_gene: TRBD2
CDR3aa: CAWKRLASGGDEQFF
CDR3nt: TGTGCCTGGAAGCGCTTGGCTAGCGGGGGTGATGAGCAGTTCTTC

abundance: many
v_gene: TRBV5-5
j_gene: TRBJ2-5
d_gene: NA
CDR3aa: CASSSGNSQETQYF
CDR3nt: TGTGCCAGCAGCTCGGGGAATAGCCAAGAGACCCAGTACTTC

abundance: few
v_gene: TRBV24-1
j_gene: TRBJ2-7
d_gene: NA
CDR3aa: CATSDGLEQYF
CDR3nt: TGTGCCACCAGTGACGGTTTGGAGCAGTACTTC

abundance: few
v_gene: TRBV7-2
j_gene: TRBJ1-5
d_gene: NA
CDR3aa: CASSQWGGSKPQHF
CDR3nt: TGTGCCAGCAGCCAGTGGGGGGGGAGCAAGCCCCAGCATTTT

abundance: NA
v_gene: TRBV6-6
j_gene: TRBJ2-2
d_gene: NA
CDR3aa: CASRDPGLHTGELFF
CDR3nt: TGTGCCAGCAGGGACCCGGGACTGCACACCGGGGAGCTGTTTTTT

abundance: few
v_gene: TRBV7-6
j_gene: TRBJ2-1
d_gene: TRBD2
CDR3aa: CASSLDAPSTSGGDNEQFF
CDR3nt: TGTGCCAGCAGCTTAGATGCCCCGAGTACTAGCGGGGGGGACAATGAGCAGTTCTTC

abundance: few
v_gene: TRBV12-3/TRBV12-4
j_gene: TRBJ1-2
d_gene: NA
CDR3aa: CASKTDGGYGYTF
CDR3nt: TGTGCCAGCAAAACTGACGGAGGGTATGGCTACACCTTC

abundance: few
v_gene: TRBV29-1
j_gene: TRBJ1-1
d_gene: NA
CDR3aa: CSVGTVSEAFF
CDR3nt: TGCAGCGTTGGGACAGTCAGTGAAGCTTTCTTT

abundance: few
v_gene: TRBV2
j_gene: TRBJ2-5
d_gene: NA
CDR3aa: CASSQGIVETQYF
CDR3nt: TGTGCCAGCAGTCAGGGGATCGTAGAGACCCAGTACTTC

abundance: many
v_gene: TRBV11-2
j_gene: TRBJ2-1
d_gene: NA
CDR3aa: CASSFGPGTYNEQFF
CDR3nt: TGTGCCAGCAGCTTTGGGCCAGGAACCTACAATGAGCAGTTCTTC

abundance: few
v_gene: TRBV20-1
j_gene: TRBJ2-7
d_gene: NA
CDR3aa: CSAPTGHRSSYEQYF
CDR3nt: TGCAGTGCACCGACAGGTCACCGTAGCTCCTACGAGCAGTACTTC

abundance: NA
v_gene: TRBV19
j_gene: TRBJ2-1
d_gene: TRBD2
CDR3aa: CASTNREGLTGGRWNEQFF
CDR3nt: TGTGCCAGTACTAATAGAGAAGGGTTGACGGGGGGGCGGTGGAATGAGCAGTTCTTC

abundance: NA
v_gene: TRBV5-6
j_gene: TRBJ2-5
d_gene: NA
CDR3aa: CASSLGGNGETQYF
CDR3nt: TGTGCCAGCAGCTTGGGGGGAAACGGAGAGACCCAGTACTTC

abundance: NA
v_gene: TRBV11-2
j_gene: TRBJ2-1
d_gene: NA
CDR3aa: CASSLGGGLSGQFF
CDR3nt: TGTGCCAGCAGCTTAGGAGGGGGGTTATCTGGGCAGTTCTTC

abundance: NA
v_gene: TRBV7-6
j_gene: TRBJ2-5
d_gene: NA
CDR3aa: CASSLISGRAGETQYF
CDR3nt: TGTGCCAGCAGCTTAATCAGCGGCCGTGCGGGAGAGACCCAGTACTTC

abundance: NA
v_gene: TRBV12-3/TRBV12-4
j_gene: TRBJ2-3
d_gene: TRBD2
CDR3aa: CASRSQRGADTQYF
CDR3nt: TGTGCCAGCAGGTCTCAACGGGGGGCAGATACGCAGTATTTT

abundance: many
v_gene: TRBV12-3/TRBV12-4
j_gene: TRBJ2-1
d_gene: NA
CDR3aa: CASSLGVSYNEQFF
CDR3nt: TGTGCCAGCAGTCTGGGGGTGTCCTACAATGAGCAGTTCTTC

abundance: NA
v_gene: TRBV19
j_gene: TRBJ2-2
d_gene: NA
CDR3aa: CASSTGQPNGELFF
CDR3nt: TGTGCCAGTAGTACGGGCCAGCCCAACGGGGAGCTGTTTTTT

abundance: NA
v_gene: TRBV27
j_gene: TRBJ2-4
d_gene: NA
CDR3aa: CASSFGGVGNIQYF
CDR3nt: TGTGCCAGCAGTTTTGGAGGGGTCGGAAACATTCAGTACTTC

abundance: NA
v_gene: TRBV29-1
j_gene: TRBJ2-6
d_gene: TRBD1
CDR3aa: CSVLGQGSSGANVLTF
CDR3nt: TGCAGCGTTCTTGGACAGGGTAGCTCTGGGGCCAACGTCCTGACTTTC

abundance: few
v_gene: TRBV12-3/TRBV12-4
j_gene: TRBJ2-1
d_gene: TRBD2
CDR3aa: CASSLSGREGIMNEQFF
CDR3nt: TGTGCCAGCAGTTTAAGTGGGCGGGAGGGTATTATGAATGAGCAGTTCTTC

abundance: NA
v_gene: TRBV12-3/TRBV12-4
j_gene: TRBJ1-2
d_gene: NA
CDR3aa: CASSFGSPEILLYGYTF
CDR3nt: TGTGCCAGCAGTTTCGGGTCTCCAGAGATTTTACTCTATGGCTACACCTTC

abundance: few
v_gene: TRBV29-1
j_gene: TRBJ2-3
d_gene: NA
CDR3aa: CSVGTSVARYTDTQYF
CDR3nt: TGCAGCGTGGGAACTTCGGTTGCTAGATACACAGATACGCAGTATTTT

abundance: NA
v_gene: TRBV9
j_gene: TRBJ2-1
d_gene: NA
CDR3aa: CASSESGISYNEQFF
CDR3nt: TGTGCCAGCAGCGAGTCAGGGATCTCATACAATGAGCAGTTCTTC

abundance: many
v_gene: TRBV7-2
j_gene: TRBJ2-7
d_gene: NA
CDR3aa: CASSYYLRGDEQYF
CDR3nt: TGTGCCAGCAGCTACTACCTCAGGGGAGACGAGCAGTACTTC

abundance: NA
v_gene: TRBV5-1
j_gene: TRBJ2-2
d_gene: TRBD1
CDR3aa: CASSWGTDNTGELFF
CDR3nt: TGCGCCAGCAGCTGGGGGACAGATAATACCGGGGAGCTGTTTTTT

abundance: many
v_gene: TRBV30
j_gene: TRBJ2-3
d_gene: NA
CDR3aa: CAWSVRIRDTQYF
CDR3nt: TGTGCCTGGAGTGTACGTATCAGGGATACGCAGTATTTT

abundance: few
v_gene: TRBV5-1
j_gene: TRBJ2-7
d_gene: NA
CDR3aa: CASKTGFDSYEQYF
CDR3nt: TGCGCCAGCAAAACAGGGTTCGATTCCTACGAGCAGTACTTC

abundance: few
v_gene: TRBV12-3/TRBV12-4
j_gene: TRBJ2-5
d_gene: NA
CDR3aa: CASSVTAKETQYF
CDR3nt: TGTGCCAGCAGTGTGACAGCAAAAGAGACCCAGTACTTC